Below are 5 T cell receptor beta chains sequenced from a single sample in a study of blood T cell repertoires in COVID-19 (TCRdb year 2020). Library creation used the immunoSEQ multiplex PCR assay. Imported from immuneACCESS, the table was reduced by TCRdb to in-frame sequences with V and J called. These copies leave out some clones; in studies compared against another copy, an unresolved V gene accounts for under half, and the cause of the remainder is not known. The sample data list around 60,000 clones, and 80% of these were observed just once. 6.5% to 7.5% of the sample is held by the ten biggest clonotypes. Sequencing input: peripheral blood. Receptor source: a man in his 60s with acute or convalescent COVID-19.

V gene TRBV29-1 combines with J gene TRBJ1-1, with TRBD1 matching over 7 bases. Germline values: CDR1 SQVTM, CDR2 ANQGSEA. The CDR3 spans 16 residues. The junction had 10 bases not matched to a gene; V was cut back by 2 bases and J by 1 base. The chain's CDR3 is CSVERGLGSWNTEAFF. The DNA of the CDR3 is TGCAGCGTTGAAAGGGGGCTGGGCAGCTGGAACACTGAAGCTTTCTTT.

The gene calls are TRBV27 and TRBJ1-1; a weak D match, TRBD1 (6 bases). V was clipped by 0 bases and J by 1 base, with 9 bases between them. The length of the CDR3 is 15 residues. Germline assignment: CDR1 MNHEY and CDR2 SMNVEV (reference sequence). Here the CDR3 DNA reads TGTGCCAGCAGTTTATCACAGGGCCGGAACACTGAAGCTTTCTTT. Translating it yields CASSLSQGRNTEAFF.

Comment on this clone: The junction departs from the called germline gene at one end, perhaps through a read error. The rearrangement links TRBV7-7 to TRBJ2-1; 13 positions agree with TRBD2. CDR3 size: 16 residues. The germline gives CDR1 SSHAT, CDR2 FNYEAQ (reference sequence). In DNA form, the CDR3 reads TGTGCTAGCAGCCCCCTCACTAGCGGGGGGGCCAGTGAGCAGTTCTTC. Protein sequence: CASSPLTSGGASEQFF.

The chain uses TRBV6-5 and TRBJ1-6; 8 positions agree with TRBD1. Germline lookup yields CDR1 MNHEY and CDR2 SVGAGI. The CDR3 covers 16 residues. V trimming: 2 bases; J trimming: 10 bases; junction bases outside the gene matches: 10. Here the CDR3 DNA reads TGTGCCAGCAGTTACACGAGACAGGGGTCAGGGTCACCCCTCCACTTT. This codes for CASSYTRQGSGSPLHF.

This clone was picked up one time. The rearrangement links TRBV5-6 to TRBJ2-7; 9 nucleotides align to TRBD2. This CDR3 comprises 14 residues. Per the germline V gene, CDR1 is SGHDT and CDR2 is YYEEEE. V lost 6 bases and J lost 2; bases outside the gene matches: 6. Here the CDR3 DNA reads TGTGCCAGCAAGAGCGGGGGGAGGACCTACGAGCAGTACTTC. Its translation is CASKSGGRTYEQYF.